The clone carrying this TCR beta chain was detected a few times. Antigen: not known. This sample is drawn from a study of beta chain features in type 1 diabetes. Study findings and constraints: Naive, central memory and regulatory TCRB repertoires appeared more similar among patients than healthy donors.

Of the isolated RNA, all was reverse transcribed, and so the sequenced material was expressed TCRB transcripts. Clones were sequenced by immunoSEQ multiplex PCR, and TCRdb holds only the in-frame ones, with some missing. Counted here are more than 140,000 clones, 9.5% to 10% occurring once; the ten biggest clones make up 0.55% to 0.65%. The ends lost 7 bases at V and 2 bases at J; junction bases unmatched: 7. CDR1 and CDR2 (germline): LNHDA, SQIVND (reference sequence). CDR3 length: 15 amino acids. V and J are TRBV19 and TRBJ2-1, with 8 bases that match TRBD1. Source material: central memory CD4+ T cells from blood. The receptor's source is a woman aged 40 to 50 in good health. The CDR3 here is CASIAPGGPYNEQFF. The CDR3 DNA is TGTGCCAGTATAGCCCCAGGGGGCCCCTACAATGAGCAGTTCTTC.